The 8 T cell receptor beta chains below were found in one sample sequenced in a study of T cell changes during pregnancy in multiple sclerosis. The method was immunoSEQ multiplex PCR; TCRdb's version includes in-frame clones alone and lacks a portion of them. The sample carries about 28,000 clones, 80% to 90% recorded once. Sequenced material: CD4+ T cells from peripheral blood mononuclear cells, taken in the second trimester of pregnancy. The receptor set was obtained from a female donor with multiple sclerosis, enrolled in a pregnancy study.

The chain employs TRBV15 and TRBJ1-1; the match to TRBD1 covers 7 bases. The CDR3 contains 14 residues. The J segment lost 2 bases and the V segment lost 3 bases, leaving 3 bases of the junction unmatched. Germline V lookup: CDR1 LNHNV, CDR2 YYDKDF (reference sequence). The CDR3 here is CATSRDRRNTEAFF. The CDR3 coding sequence is TGTGCCACCAGCAGGGACAGGAGAAACACTGAAGCTTTCTTT. The full variable domain, its missing parts supplied by reference TRBV15 and TRBJ1-1, is DAMVIQNPRYQVTQFGKPVTLSCSQTLNHNVMYWYQQKSSQAPKLLFHYYDKDFNNEADTPDNFQSRRPNTSFCFLDIRSPGLGDTAMYLCATSRDRRNTEAFFGQGTRLTVV.

This clone was seen once. V is TRBV4-1 and J is TRBJ2-1, with 9 bases aligning to TRBD2. Per germline, CDR1 MGHRA and CDR2 YSYEKL. Trimming cost V 0 bases and J 8 bases; bases outside gene matches: 8. The CDR3 length is 16 residues. CDR3 sequence: CASSQERRGGLYEQFF. The CDR3 nucleotides are TGCGCCAGCAGCCAAGAGAGGCGGGGGGGCCTCTATGAGCAGTTCTTC.

V is TRBV29-1 and J is TRBJ2-7; D may be TRBD1 (5 bases). The V gene's germline CDR1 is SQVTM and CDR2 ANQGSEA. V gave up 4 bases and J gave up 2 bases, with 12 bases separating them. This CDR3 spans 13 amino acids. The DNA for the CDR3 is TGCAGCGTTGTGATTACAGGTACCTACGAGCAGTACTTC. The encoded protein is CSVVITGTYEQYF.

V is TRBV5-1 and J is TRBJ1-6; D uncertain. V was trimmed by 4 bases and J by 6 bases, leaving 11 bases between them. This CDR3 spans 14 amino acids. Germline lookup yields CDR1 SGHRS and CDR2 YFSETQ. The CDR3 bases are TGCGCCAGCAGCACTCAGGTTCCTAATTCACCCCTCCACTTT. It specifies CASSTQVPNSPLHF.

The chain has TRBV28 and TRBJ1-1; a possible D gene is TRBD1 (5 bases). Germline CDR1 and CDR2: MDHEN and SYDVKM. The CDR3 consists of 14 residues. V was shortened by 5 bases and J by 1 base, with 11 bases between the two germline ends. Written as DNA, the CDR3 is TGTGCCAGCAGTCGCGTGCAGGGGAACACTGAAGCTTTCTTT. It encodes CASSRVQGNTEAFF.

The chain combines TRBV19 with TRBJ2-7; TRBD1 matches 11 bases. The germline CDR1 and CDR2 sequences are LNHDA and SQIVND (reference sequence). V was clipped by 8 bases and J by 3 bases; unmatched bases: 6. CDR3 length: 14 residues. DNA of the CDR3: TGTGCCAGTCCTCCGGGACAGGGGGTCTACGAGCAGTACTTC. Protein: CASPPGQGVYEQYF.

J is TRBJ2-5 and V is TRBV4-3; no clear D. The CDR3 runs to 14 residues. Germline-derived CDR1 and CDR2 are LGHNA and YSLEER. The ends were cut back, 4 bases at V and 3 bases at J, with 12 bases in the middle. In nucleotides, the CDR3 is TGCGCCAGCAGCCTCCACTACCGGGAAGAGACCCAGTACTTC. Residues: CASSLHYREETQYF.

The rearrangement uses TRBV5-1 and TRBJ2-1; TRBD2 is a possible D gene (6 bases). The CDR3 is made up of 15 amino acids. CDR1 SGHRS and CDR2 YFSETQ come from the germline V gene. V lost 4 bases, J lost 5 bases, and 16 bases lay in between. In DNA form, the CDR3 reads TGCGCCAGCAGCACCAGTCCCGGGAGAAACAATGAGCAGTTCTTC. This sequence encodes CASSTSPGRNNEQFF. The full variable domain, in which reference TRBV5-1 and TRBJ2-1 provide the parts outside the CDR3, is KAGVTQTPRYLIKTRGQQVTLSCSPISGHRSVSWYQQTPGQGLQFLFEYFSETQRNKGNFPGRFSGRQFSNSRSEMNVSTLELGDSALYLCASSTSPGRNNEQFFGPGTRLTVL.